Listed below are T cell receptor beta chains from one sample, sequenced in a study of CD8+CD57+ T cells in acquired aplastic anemia. TCRdb passed the reads through MiXCR, listing each CDR3 protein once. The table records just over 40,000 distinct CDR3 sequences, less than 65% of them present only once. The sample taken for sequencing was sorted CD4+, CD8+, or CD8+CD57+ T cells (not recorded which) from PBMCs. These receptors were collected from a human donor with aplastic anemia. The CDR3 runs from the conserved cysteine through the conserved F or W. Fields, in order: CDR3 length, V gene, CDR3 protein.

13	TRBV19	CASSGDRPGELFF
13	TRBV19	CASRDRAGQPQHF
14	TRBV15	CATSSGQHQETQYF
14	TRBV12-3/TRBV12-4	CASSLALSLETQYF
12	TRBV20-1	CSAAGNQETQYF
13	TRBV7-9	CASSSTSTDTQYF
14	TRBV6-5	CASSFGQNPVEQYF
16	TRBV7-8	CASSSQIPDPLYGYTF
13	TRBV7-9	CASSAFEPYEQYF
15	TRBV9	CASSVGPDANTEAFF
12	TRBV10-3	CAISQDRERRNF
18	TRBV7-6	CASSLTTLAGPSGNTIYF
12	TRBV18	CASSTGRDEQYF
12	TRBV19	CASSPGREEQYF
17	TRBV11-2	CASSFHPMGPYNSPLHF
18	TRBV15	CATSSVSRGRASTDTQYF
15	TRBV3-1	CASSQAGGQGTEAFF
14	TRBV25-1	CASSQRGRNSPLHF
15	TRBV10-1	CASSGGLAGANEQFF
15	TRBV9	CASSVSGTDQETQYF
12	TRBV12-3/TRBV12-4	CASRPLAYGYTF
16	TRBV24-1	CATVRPQGTRNYEQYF
18	TRBV6-2/TRBV6-3	CASSYDRVRDATSEKLFF
16	TRBV25-1	CASSDGSRDGYTEAFF
20	TRBV6-4	CASSDFGQAHISYSNQPQHF
13	TRBV20-1	CSARETGADEAFF
13	TRBV7-9	CASSEQGRTEAFF
14	TRBV11-2	CASSAAVPGETQYF
13	TRBV15	CATSRDDFVVAFF
12	TRBV7-2	CASSQTGREQYF
14	TRBV9	CASSRTGGDYEQYF
14	TRBV5-4	CASTLKADSSEAFF
15	TRBV10-3	CAIKGPGDYNSPLHF
14	TRBV15	CATSSSGSQETQYF
13	TRBV7-9	CASSLDRIYGYTF
13	TRBV19	CASSSGTGGAYTF
14	TRBV20-1	CSARRGGRQETQYF
11	TRBV7-8	CASSSTYGYTF
15	TRBV11-2	CASSSDGKRTDTQYF
15	TRBV20-1	CSAMGGMTGLYEQYF
13	TRBV4-1	CASSQRSDYGYTF
13	TRBV29-1	CSVVAGDRDEQYF
13	TRBV24-1	CATKYQGGETQYF
13	TRBV20-1	CSASRGADTEAFF
15	TRBV10-3	CAIGGGTGDAGELFF
14	TRBV20-1	CSARGRGQLYEQYF
15	TRBV24-1	CATSHPGRSTDTQYF
15	TRBV2	CASSEEMVYNSPLHF
13	TRBV4-1	CASSPQGAGEQYF
9	TRBV9	CASSVEAFF
13	TRBV29-1	CSVAGQGHDEQFF
16	TRBV15	CATSRDDGQGGYGYTF
13	TRBV10-3	CAISFDRTYGYTF
14	TRBV15	CATSSVGFQETQYF
14	TRBV27	CASSSQDLSYEQYF
11	TRBV29-1	CSFLEDYGCTF
13	TRBV7-2	CASSLLGDYEQYF
16	TRBV24-1	CATGALSTPSQETQYF
14	TRBV5-1	CASSLVSGEETQYF
15	TRBV5-1	CASSLVGGDNSPLHF